Each of the 5 T cell receptor beta chains below was sequenced from the same sample in a study of PD-L1 blockade in urothelial cancer. Sequenced by immunoSEQ multiplex PCR; TCRdb stores in-frame clones only, minus some. The sample has about 39,000 clones, 75% to 90% seen once. Here the sequenced sample was PBMCs, taken around atezolizumab (anti-PD-L1) treatment. The receptors shown here come from a man aged 55 to 70 with urothelial cancer.

The chain joins TRBV27 to TRBJ2-7; 8 nucleotides line up with TRBD1. Germline lookup yields CDR1 MNHEY and CDR2 SMNVEV (reference sequence). Unmatched junction bases numbered 11, after V lost 5 bases and J lost 5 bases. The CDR3 sequence is 15 residues long. This chain's CDR3 is CASSLGTGFTDEQYF. In nucleotides, the CDR3 is TGTGCCAGCAGTCTAGGGACAGGCTTTACCGACGAGCAGTACTTC.

The V and J genes are TRBV28 and TRBJ1-5; 8 bases fit TRBD1. V lost 5 bases, J lost 4 bases, and 10 bases stayed unmatched. Per germline, CDR1 MDHEN and CDR2 SYDVKM. CDR3 length equals 16 residues. The CDR3, as DNA: TGTGCCAGCAGTGGAAGGGACAGGCCGGGGAATCAGCCCCAGCATTTT. This sequence encodes CASSGRDRPGNQPQHF.

This sequence joins TRBV5-5 and TRBJ1-1, with D possibly matching TRBD1 (5 bases). V lost 3 bases and J lost 1, with 13 bases in between. This CDR3 is built from 15 residues. Germline V gives CDR1 SGHKS, CDR2 YYEKEE (reference sequence). The DNA of the CDR3 is TGTGCCAGCAGCTGGGGAGGAGGGGAGAACACTGAAGCTTTCTTT. Translating gives CASSWGGGENTEAFF.

The chain uses TRBV6-5 and TRBJ1-1; D may be TRBD1 (5 bases). With 3 bases removed from V and 0 bases from J, the gap between germline ends came to 11 bases. This CDR3 contains 15 residues. Germline V lookup: CDR1 MNHEY, CDR2 SVGAGI. The CDR3 DNA sequence: TGTGCCAGCAGTTATGGGTCAGGGATGAACACTGAAGCTTTCTTT. This encodes CASSYGSGMNTEAFF.

The chain links TRBV6-1 to TRBJ1-1; D is unresolved. Trimming took 5 bases from V and 1 from J, leaving 5 bases between them. The germline V gene encodes CDR1 MNHNS and CDR2 SASEGT. CDR3 length: 12 residues. The CDR3, as DNA: TGTGCCAGCAGTCCATGGAACACTGAAGCTTTCTTT. It encodes CASSPWNTEAFF.